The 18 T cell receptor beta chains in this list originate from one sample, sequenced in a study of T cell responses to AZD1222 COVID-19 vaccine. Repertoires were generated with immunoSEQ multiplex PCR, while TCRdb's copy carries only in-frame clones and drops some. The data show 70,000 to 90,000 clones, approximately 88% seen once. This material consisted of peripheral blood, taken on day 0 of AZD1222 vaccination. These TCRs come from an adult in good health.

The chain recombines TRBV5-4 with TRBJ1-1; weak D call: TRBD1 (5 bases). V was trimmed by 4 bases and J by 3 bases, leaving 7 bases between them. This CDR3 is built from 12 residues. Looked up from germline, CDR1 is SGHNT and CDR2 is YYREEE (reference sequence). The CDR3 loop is CASSQQDTEAFF. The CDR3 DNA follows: TGTGCCAGCAGCCAACAGGACACTGAAGCTTTCTTT.

DNA for the CDR3: TGTGCCAGCAATATGTCGGACAGGGGCGGAGAAGAGGAAAAACTGTTTTTT. Its translation is CASNMSDRGGEEEKLFF. The chain uses TRBV5-5 and TRBJ1-4; TRBD1 matches 9 bases. Germline V CDR1 and CDR2: SGHKS, YYEKEE (reference sequence). This CDR3 has 17 amino acids. After removal of 6 bases from V and 8 bases from J, the junction contained 17 bases not matched to a gene.

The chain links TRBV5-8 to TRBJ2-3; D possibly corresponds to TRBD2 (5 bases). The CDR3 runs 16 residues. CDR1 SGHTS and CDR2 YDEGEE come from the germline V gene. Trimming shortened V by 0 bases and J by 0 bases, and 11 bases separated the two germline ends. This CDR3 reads CASSLERELSTDTQYF. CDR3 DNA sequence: TGTGCCAGCAGCTTGGAACGGGAATTGAGCACAGATACGCAGTATTTT. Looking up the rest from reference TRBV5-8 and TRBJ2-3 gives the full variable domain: EAGVTQSPTHLIKTRGQQATLRCSPISGHTSVYWYQQALGLGLQFLLWYDEGEERNRGNFPPRFSGRQFPNYSSELNVNALELEDSALYLCASSLERELSTDTQYFGPGTRLTVL.

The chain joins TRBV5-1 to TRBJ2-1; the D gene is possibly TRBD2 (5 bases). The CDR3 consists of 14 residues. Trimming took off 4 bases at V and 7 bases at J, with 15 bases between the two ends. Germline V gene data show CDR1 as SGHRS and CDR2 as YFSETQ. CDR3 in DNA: TGCGCCAGCAGCGGACTCACTTCGTGGAATGAGCAGTTCTTC. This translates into CASSGLTSWNEQFF.

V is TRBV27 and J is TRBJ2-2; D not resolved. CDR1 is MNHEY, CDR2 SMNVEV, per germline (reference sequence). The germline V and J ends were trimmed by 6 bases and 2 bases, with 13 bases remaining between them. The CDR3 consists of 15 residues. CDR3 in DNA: TGTGCCAGCAGCCCCTGGCCCCAAAACACCGGGGAGCTGTTTTTT. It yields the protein CASSPWPQNTGELFF.

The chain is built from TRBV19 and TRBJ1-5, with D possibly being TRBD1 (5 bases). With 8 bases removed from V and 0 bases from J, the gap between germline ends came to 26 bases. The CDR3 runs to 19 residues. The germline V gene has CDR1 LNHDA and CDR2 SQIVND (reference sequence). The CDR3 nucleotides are TGTGCCAGTCGCCGGTTGGGGGTCGCGGGACTATATAGCAATCAGCCCCAGCATTTT. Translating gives CASRRLGVAGLYSNQPQHF.

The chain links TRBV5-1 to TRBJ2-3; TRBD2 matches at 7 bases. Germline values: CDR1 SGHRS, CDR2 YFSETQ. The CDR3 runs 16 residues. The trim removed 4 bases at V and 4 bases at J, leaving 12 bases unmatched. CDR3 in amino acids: CASSPWKGRGSDTQYF. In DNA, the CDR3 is TGCGCCAGCAGCCCTTGGAAGGGGAGGGGTTCAGATACGCAGTATTTT.

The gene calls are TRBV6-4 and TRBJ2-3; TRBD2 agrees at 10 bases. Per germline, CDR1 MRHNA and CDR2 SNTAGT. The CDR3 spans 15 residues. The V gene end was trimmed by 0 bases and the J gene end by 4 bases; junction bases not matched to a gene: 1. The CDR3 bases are TGTGCCAGCAGTGACTCTAGCGGGGGGCCAGATACGCAGTATTTT. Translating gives CASSDSSGGPDTQYF.

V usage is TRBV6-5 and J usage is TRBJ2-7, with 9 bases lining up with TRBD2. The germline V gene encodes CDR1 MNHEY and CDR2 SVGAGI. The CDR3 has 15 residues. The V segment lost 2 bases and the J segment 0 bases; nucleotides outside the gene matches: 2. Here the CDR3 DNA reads TGTGCCAGCAGTTACGGCGGGGGGGCCTCCTACGAGCAGTACTTC. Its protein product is CASSYGGGASYEQYF.

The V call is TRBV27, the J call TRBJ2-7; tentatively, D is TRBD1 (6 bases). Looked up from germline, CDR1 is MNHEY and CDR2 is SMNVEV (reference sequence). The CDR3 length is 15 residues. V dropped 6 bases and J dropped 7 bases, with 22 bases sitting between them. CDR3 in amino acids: CASSSTIWTVWEQYF. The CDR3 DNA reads TGTGCCAGCAGCTCGACGATATGGACAGTATGGGAGCAGTACTTC.

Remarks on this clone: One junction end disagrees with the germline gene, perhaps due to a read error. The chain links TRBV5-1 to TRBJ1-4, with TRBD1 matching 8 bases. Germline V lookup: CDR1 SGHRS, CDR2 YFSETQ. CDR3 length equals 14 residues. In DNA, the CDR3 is TGCGCCAGCGGCTTCGGACAGGGTAATGAAAAACTGTTTTTT. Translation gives CASGFGQGNEKLFF.

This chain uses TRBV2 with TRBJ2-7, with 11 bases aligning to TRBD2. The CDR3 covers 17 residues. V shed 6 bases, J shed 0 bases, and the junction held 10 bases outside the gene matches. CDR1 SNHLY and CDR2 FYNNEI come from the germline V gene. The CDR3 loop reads CASRAGTSGTISYEQYF. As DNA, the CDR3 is TGTGCCAGCAGAGCCGGGACTAGCGGAACAATCTCCTACGAGCAGTACTTC.

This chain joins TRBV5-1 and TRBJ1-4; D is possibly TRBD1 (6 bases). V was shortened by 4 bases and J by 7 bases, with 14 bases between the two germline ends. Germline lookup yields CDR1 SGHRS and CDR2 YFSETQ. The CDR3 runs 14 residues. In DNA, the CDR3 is TGCGCCAGCAGCCCGAACAGGGTAACTGAAAAACTGTTTTTT. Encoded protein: CASSPNRVTEKLFF.

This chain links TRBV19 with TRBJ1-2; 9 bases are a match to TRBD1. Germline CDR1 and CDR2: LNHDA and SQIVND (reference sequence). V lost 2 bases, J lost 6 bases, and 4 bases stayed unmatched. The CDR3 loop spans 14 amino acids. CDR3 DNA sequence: TGTGCCAGTAGTATAACGGGACAGGGAAATGGCTACACCTTC. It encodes CASSITGQGNGYTF.

The DNA for the CDR3 is TGTGCCAGCTCACCAGATGGTTCACCCCTCCACTTT. It is translated as CASSPDGSPLHF. This chain connects TRBV18 to TRBJ1-6; D gene uncertain. The CDR3 loop spans 12 amino acids. Trimming removed 2 bases at V and 9 bases at J, with 5 bases between. In germline, CDR1 is KGHSH, CDR2 LQKENI.

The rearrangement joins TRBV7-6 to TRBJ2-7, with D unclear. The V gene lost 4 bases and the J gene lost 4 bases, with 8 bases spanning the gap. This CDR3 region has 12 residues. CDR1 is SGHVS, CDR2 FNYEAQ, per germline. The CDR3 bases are TGTGCCAGCAGCTCCTTGAATTACGAGCAGTACTTC. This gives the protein CASSSLNYEQYF.

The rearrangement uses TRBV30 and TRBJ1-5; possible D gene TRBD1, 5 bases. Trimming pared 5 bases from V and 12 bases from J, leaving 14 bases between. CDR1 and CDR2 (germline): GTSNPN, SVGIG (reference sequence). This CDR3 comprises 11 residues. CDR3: CAWGTGLDQHF. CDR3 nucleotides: TGTGCCTGGGGAACGGGGCTGGACCAGCATTTT. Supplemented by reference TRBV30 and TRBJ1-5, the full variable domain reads SQTIHQWPATLVQPVGSPLSLECTVEGTSNPNLYWYRQAAGRGLQLLFYSVGIGQISSEVPQNLSASRPQDRQFILSSKKLLLSDSGFYLCAWGTGLDQHFGDGTRLSIL.

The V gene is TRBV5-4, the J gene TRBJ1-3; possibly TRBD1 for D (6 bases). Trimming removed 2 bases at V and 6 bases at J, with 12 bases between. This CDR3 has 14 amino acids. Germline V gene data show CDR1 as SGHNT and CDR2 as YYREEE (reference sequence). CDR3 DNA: TGTGCCAGCAGCTTCGCAGGGGATGTAAACACCATATATTTT. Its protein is CASSFAGDVNTIYF.